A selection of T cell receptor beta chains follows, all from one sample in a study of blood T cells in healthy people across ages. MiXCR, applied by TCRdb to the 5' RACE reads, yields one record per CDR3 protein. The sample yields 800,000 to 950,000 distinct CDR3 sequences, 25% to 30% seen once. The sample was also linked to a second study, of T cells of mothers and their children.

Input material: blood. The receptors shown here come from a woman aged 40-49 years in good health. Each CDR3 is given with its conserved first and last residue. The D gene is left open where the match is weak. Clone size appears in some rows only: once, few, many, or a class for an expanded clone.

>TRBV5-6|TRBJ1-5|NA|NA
TGTGCCAGCAGTTCATCCCTCAGGGTAATGGGCAATCAGCCCCAGCATTTT
CASSSSLRVMGNQPQHF
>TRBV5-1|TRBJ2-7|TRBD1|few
TGCGCCAGCAGTTGGACAGGGGGCTTCTACGAGCAGTACTTC
CASSWTGGFYEQYF
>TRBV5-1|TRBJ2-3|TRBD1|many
TGCGCCAGCAGCCAGGACAGGGCTAGCACAGATACGCAGTATTTT
CASSQDRASTDTQYF
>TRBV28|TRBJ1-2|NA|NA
TGTGCCAGCAGTTTGGCGGGGCCCGGCGGCTACACCTTC
CASSLAGPGGYTF
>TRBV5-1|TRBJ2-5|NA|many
TGCGCCAGCAGCTTGGCGTATATCCAAGAGACCCAGTACTTC
CASSLAYIQETQYF
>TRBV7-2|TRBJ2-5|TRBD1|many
TGTGCCAGCAGCTCAGGGGGAGTAGAGACCCAGTACTTC
CASSSGGVETQYF
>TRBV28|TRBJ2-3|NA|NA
TGTGCCAGCAGTTTATCTTCTGCCCAGGCAGATACGCAGTATTTT
CASSLSSAQADTQYF
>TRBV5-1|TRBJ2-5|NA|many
TGCGCCAGCAGCGCCGACATTTCGGAGACCCAGTACTTC
CASSADISETQYF
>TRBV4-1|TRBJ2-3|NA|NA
TGTGCCAGCAGGACCAGGGAAAGTACAGATACGCAGTATTTT
CASRTRESTDTQYF
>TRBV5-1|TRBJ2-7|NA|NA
TGCGCCAGCAGCCCGGTAGTGAGGGACGAGCAGTACTTC
CASSPVVRDEQYF
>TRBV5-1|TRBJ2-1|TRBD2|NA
TGCGCCAGCAGCTGGAGCGGGGGAGACAATGAGCAGTTCTTC
CASSWSGGDNEQFF
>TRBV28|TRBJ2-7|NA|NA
TGTGCCAGCAGGATACCGGGACGGGGGAATGGCGAGCAGTACTTC
CASRIPGRGNGEQYF
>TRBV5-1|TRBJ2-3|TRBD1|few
TGCGCCAGCAGCAGATGGACAGGGGCAGATACGCAGTATTTT
CASSRWTGADTQYF
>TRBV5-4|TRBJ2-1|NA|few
TGTGCCAGCAGCACCCCACCTCTAGTGTCTGAGCAGTTCTTC
CASSTPPLVSEQFF
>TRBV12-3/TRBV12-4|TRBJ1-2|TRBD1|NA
TGTACCAGCAGTCTGGACAGGGTCGGCTACACCTTC
CTSSLDRVGYTF
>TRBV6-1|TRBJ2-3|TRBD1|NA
TGTGCCAGCGCCAACAGGGGCTCAACGCAGTATTTT
CASANRGSTQYF
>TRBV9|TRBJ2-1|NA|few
TGTGCCAGCAGCGTAGAGGCCGCCGGTAGGGGATCCTACAATGAGCAGTTCTTC
CASSVEAAGRGSYNEQFF
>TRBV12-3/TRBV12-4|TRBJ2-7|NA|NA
TGTGCCAGCACCCTAGGGACCGCAGCCTACGAGCAGTACTTC
CASTLGTAAYEQYF
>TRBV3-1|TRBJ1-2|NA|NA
TGTGCCAGCAGCCAAGGAGGGATCGATGGCTACACCTTC
CASSQGGIDGYTF
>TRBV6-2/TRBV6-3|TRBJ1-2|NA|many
TGTGCCAGCAGTTCGACGTGGGACAAAGTCTATGGCTACACCTTC
CASSSTWDKVYGYTF
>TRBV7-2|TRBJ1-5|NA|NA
TGTGCCAGCAGCTTAGACCCAGGCTTCAATCAGCCCCAGCATTTT
CASSLDPGFNQPQHF
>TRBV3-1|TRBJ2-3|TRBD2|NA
TGTGCCAGCAGCCCTCCGGGACTAGCCACAGATACGCAGTATTTT
CASSPPGLATDTQYF
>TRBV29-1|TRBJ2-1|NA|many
TGCAGCGTTGAAGATCCGGCGCTACCTACCTACAATGAGCAGTTCTTC
CSVEDPALPTYNEQFF
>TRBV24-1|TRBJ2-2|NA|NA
TGTGCCACCAGTGAACCGGGGGCCGCCGGGGAGCTGTTTTTT
CATSEPGAAGELFF
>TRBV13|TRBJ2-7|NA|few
TGTGCCAGCAGCTCCCGGGGGGCTGCGGAAGAGCAGTACTTC
CASSSRGAAEEQYF
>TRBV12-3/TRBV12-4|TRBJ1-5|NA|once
TGTACCAGCAGTTTGACAACAGGGTATCAGCCCCAGCATTTT
CTSSLTTGYQPQHF
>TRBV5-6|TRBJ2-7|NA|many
TGTGCCAGCAGCTTGGCCGGGACATATAACTACGAGCAGTACTTC
CASSLAGTYNYEQYF
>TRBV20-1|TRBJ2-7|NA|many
TGCAGTGCTACCCGAGGGGGGATGGGGGAGCAGTACTTC
CSATRGGMGEQYF
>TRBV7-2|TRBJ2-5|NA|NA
TGTGCCAGCAGCCTCCCGTTCGGGGAGACCCAGTACTTC
CASSLPFGETQYF
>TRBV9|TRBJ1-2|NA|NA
TGTGCCAGCAGCGTAAAGCAAGTATCCAGCCGAGCGGGCGGCTACACCTTC
CASSVKQVSSRAGGYTF
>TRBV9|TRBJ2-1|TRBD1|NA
TGTGCCAGCAGCCCGGTGAGGGGGCTCAATGAGCAGTTCTTC
CASSPVRGLNEQFF
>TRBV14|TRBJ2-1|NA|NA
TGTGCCAGCAGCCTTAAGCGGGTCGACTACAATGAGCAGTTCTTC
CASSLKRVDYNEQFF
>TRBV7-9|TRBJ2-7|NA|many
TGTGCCAGCAGCTCAACTCAACCGGGCCGCCACTACGAGCAGTACTTC
CASSSTQPGRHYEQYF
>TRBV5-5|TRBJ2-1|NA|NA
TGTGCCAGCAGCATTCGGGATAGCTCCTACAATGAGCAGTTCTTC
CASSIRDSSYNEQFF
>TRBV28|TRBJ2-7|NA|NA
TGTGCCAGCAGGACGGTGGGGCTATACGAGCAGTACTTC
CASRTVGLYEQYF
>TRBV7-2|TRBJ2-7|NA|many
TGTGCCAGCAGCTGGCCGACTCGGGGCTACGAGCAGTACTTC
CASSWPTRGYEQYF
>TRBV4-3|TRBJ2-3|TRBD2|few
TGCGCCAGCAGCCAAGGACTAGCGGGGGGGCTCGCAGATACGCAGTATTTT
CASSQGLAGGLADTQYF